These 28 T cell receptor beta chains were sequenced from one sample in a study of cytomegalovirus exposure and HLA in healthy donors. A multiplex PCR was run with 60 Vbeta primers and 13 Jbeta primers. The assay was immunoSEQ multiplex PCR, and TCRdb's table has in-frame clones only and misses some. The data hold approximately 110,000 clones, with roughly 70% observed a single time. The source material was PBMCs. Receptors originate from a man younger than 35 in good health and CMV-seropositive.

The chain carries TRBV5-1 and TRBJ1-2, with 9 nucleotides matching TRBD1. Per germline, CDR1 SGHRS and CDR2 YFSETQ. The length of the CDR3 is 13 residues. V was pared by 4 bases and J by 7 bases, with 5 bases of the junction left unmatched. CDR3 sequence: CASSAGTGLGYTF. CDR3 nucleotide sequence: TGCGCCAGCAGCGCTGGGACAGGGCTTGGCTACACCTTC.

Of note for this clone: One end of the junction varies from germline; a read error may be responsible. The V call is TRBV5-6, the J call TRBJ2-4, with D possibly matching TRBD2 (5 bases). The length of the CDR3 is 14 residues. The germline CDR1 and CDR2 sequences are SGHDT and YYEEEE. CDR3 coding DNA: TGTGCCAGCAGTTTGGGGAGAGCCAAAAACATTCAGTACTTC. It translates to CASSLGRAKNIQYF.

CDR3 region: CASSLRNLNTEAFF. The CDR3 bases are TGTGCCAGCAGCTTACGTAATCTGAACACTGAAGCTTTCTTT. This rearrangement joins TRBV13 to TRBJ1-1; D is ambiguous. Trimming took off 2 bases at V and 0 bases at J, with 7 bases between the two ends. The V gene's germline CDR1 is PRHDT and CDR2 FYEKMQ (reference sequence). CDR3 size: 14 residues.

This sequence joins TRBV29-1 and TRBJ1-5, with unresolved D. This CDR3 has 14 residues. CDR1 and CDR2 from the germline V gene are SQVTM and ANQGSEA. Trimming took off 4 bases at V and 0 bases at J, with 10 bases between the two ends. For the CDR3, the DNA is TGCAGCGTTGCCACAGACCTTAGCAATCAGCCCCAGCATTTT. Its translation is CSVATDLSNQPQHF.

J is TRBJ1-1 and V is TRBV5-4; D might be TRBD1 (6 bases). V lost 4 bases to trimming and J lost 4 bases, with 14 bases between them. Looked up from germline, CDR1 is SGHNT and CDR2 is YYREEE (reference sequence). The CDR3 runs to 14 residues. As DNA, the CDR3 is TGTGCCAGCAGCCGTGGGGGGGCTGGCACTGAAGCTTTCTTT. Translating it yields CASSRGGAGTEAFF.

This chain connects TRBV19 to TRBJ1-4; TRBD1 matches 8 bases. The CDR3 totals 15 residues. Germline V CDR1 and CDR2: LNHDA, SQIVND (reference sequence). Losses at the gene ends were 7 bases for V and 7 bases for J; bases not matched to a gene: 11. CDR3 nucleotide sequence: TGTGCCAGTATTGGGGGCCTTGGACAGGGTGAAAAACTGTTTTTT. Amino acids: CASIGGLGQGEKLFF.

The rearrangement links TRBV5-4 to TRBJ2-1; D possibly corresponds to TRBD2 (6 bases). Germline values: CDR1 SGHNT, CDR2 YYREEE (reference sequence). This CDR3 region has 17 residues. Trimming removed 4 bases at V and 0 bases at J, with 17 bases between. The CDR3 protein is CASSLPTGGYSYNEQFF. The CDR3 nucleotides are TGTGCCAGCAGCCTTCCTACCGGGGGTTACTCCTACAATGAGCAGTTCTTC.

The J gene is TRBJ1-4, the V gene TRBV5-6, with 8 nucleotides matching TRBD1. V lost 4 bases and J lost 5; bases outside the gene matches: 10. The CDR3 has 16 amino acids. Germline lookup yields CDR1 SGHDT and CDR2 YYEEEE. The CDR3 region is CASSRKTRQGNEKLFF. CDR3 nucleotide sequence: TGTGCCAGCAGCCGGAAAACACGACAGGGGAATGAAAAACTGTTTTTT.

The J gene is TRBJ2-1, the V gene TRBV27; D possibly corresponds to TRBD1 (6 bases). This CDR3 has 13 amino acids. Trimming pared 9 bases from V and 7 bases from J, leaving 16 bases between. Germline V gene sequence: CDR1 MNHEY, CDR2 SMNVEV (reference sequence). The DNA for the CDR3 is TGTGCCAGTGGGGGCTGGATCCCGAATGAGCAGTTCTTC. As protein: CASGGWIPNEQFF.

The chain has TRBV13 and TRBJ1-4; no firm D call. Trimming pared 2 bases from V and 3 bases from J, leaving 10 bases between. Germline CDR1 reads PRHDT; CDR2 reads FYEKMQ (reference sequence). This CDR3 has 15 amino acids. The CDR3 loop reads CASSLRKEANEKLFF. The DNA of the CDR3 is TGTGCCAGCAGCTTAAGGAAAGAGGCTAATGAAAAACTGTTTTTT.

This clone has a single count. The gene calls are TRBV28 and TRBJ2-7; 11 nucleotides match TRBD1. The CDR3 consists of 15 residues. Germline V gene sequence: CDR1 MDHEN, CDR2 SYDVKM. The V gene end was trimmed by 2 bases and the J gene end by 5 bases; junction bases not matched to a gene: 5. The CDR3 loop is CASSLTGTGGHEQYV. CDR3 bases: TGTGCCAGCAGTTTAACCGGGACAGGGGGACACGAGCAGTACGTC.

CDR3: CATSRKRGGPLYTEAFF. The CDR3 DNA is TGTGCCACCAGCAGAAAAAGGGGGGGGCCACTTTACACTGAAGCTTTCTTT. The rearrangement links TRBV15 to TRBJ1-1, with D possibly being TRBD1 (6 bases). Trimming took 2 bases from V and 3 from J, leaving 19 bases between them. The germline CDR1 and CDR2 sequences are LNHNV and YYDKDF (reference sequence). The CDR3 is 17 residues long.

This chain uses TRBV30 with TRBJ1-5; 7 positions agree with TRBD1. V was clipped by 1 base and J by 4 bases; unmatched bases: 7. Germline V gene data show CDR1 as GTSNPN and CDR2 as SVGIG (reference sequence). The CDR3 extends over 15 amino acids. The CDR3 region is CAWSGTGGGNQPQHF. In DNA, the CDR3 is TGTGCCTGGAGTGGGACAGGCGGAGGGAATCAGCCCCAGCATTTT.

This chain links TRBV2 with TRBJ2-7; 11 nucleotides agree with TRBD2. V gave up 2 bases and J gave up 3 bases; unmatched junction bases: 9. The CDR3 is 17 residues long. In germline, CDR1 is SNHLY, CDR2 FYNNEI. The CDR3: CASSESGSGGAFYEQYV. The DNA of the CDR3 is TGTGCCAGCAGTGAATCTGGTAGCGGGGGGGCGTTCTACGAGCAGTACGTC.

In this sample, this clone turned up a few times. The CDR3 region has the DNA TGTGCCAGCAGTTATGAACCAGACTTCTACGAGCAGTACTTC. This gives the protein CASSYEPDFYEQYF. The genes are TRBV6-5 and TRBJ2-7; D unclear. Germline loops: CDR1 MNHEY, CDR2 SVGAGI. CDR3 length: 14 amino acids. Trimming took 3 bases from V and 3 from J, leaving 12 bases between them.

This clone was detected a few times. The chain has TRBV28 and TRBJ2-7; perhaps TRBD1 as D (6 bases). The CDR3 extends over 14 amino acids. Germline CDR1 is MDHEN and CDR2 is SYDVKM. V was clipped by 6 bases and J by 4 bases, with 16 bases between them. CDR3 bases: TGTGCCAGCAGAGCCACAGGGAGTCAATACGAGCAGTACTTC. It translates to CASRATGSQYEQYF.

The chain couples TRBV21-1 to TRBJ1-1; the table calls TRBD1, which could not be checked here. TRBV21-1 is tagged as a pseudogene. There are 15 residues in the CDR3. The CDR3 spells CASSKFLSHASEAFF. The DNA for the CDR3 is TGTGCCAGCAGCAAATTTTTGTCTCATGCCAGTGAAGCTTTCTTT.

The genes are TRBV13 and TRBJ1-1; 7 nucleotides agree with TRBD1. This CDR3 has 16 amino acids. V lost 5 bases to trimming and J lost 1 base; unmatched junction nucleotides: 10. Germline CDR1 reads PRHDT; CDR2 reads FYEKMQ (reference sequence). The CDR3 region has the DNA TGTGCCAGCAGCCTCCGACAGGGCGGGGAGAACACTGAAGCTTTCTTT. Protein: CASSLRQGGENTEAFF.

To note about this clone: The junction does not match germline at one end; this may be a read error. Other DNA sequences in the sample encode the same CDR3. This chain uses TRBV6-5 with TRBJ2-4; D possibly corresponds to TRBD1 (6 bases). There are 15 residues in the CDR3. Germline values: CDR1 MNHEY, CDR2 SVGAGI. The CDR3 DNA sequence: TGTGCCAGCAGTCCCTTTGCTACCTCAGGGGACATTCAATACTTC. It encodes CASSPFATSGDIQYF.

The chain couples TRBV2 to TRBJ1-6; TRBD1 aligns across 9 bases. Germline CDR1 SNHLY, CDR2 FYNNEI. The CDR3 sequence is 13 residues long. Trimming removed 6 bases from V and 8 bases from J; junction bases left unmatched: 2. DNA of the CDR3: TGTGCCAGCAGGGGACAGGGTCATTCACCCCTCCACTTT. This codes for CASRGQGHSPLHF.

As DNA, the CDR3 is TGTGCCAGCAGCCAAAGGGTCGGGGTTCGTTTAGCCGAGACCCAGTACTTC. Encoded protein: CASSQRVGVRLAETQYF. The J gene is TRBJ2-5, the V gene TRBV27, with TRBD2 as a possible D gene (5 bases). Germline V gene data show CDR1 as MNHEY and CDR2 as SMNVEV (reference sequence). The CDR3 spans 17 residues. Trimming stripped 6 bases from V and 5 bases from J, with 25 bases between.

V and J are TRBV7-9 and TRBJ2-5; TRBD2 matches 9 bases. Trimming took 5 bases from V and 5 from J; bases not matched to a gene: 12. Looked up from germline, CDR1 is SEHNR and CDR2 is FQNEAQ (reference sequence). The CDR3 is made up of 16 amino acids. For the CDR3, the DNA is TGTGCCAGCAGCCCGCGGGGGCGGGGGGGCTCTGAGACCCAGTACTTC. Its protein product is CASSPRGRGGSETQYF.

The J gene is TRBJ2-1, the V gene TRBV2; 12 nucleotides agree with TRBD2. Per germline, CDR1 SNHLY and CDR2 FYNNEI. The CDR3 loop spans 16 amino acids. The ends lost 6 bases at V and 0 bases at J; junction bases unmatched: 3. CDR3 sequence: CASRASGGASYNEQFF. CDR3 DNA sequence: TGTGCCAGCAGAGCTAGCGGGGGGGCCTCCTACAATGAGCAGTTCTTC.

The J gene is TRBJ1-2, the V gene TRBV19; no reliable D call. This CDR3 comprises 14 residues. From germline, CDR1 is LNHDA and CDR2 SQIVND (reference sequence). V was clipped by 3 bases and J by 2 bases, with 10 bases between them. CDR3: CASSISGGNYGYTF. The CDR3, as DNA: TGTGCCAGTAGTATCTCCGGCGGCAACTATGGCTACACCTTC.

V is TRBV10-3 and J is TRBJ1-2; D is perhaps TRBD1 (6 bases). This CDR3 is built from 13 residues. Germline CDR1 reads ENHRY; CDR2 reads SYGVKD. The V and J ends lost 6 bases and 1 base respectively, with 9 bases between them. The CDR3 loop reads CAIRDSLNYGYTF. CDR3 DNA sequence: TGTGCCATCAGGGACAGTCTTAACTATGGCTACACCTTC.

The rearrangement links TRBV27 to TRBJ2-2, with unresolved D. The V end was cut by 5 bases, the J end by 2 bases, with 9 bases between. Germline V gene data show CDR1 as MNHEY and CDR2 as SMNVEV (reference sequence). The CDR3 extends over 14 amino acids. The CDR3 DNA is TGTGCCAGCAGTGGGCACCAAAACACCGGGGAGCTGTTTTTT. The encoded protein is CASSGHQNTGELFF.

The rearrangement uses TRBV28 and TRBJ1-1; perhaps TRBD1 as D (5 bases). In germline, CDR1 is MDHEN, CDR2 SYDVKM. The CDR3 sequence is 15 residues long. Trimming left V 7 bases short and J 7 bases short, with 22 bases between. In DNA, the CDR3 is TGTGCCAGCAACTCGGGGGGTTACGCCCGGATTGAAGCTTTCTTT. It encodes CASNSGGYARIEAFF.

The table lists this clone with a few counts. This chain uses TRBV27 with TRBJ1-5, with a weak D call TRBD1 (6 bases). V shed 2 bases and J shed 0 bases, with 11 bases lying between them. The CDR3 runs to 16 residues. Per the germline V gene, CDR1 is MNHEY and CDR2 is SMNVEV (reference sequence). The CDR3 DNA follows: TGTGCCAGCAGTTTACAGGGGCCCAATAGCAATCAGCCCCAGCATTTT. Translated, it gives CASSLQGPNSNQPQHF.